Below are 2 T cell receptor beta chains sequenced from a single sample in a study of blood T cells in healthy people across ages. Then a second PCR, running about 7 to 11 cycles, was carried out with a sample-barcoded 5' primer and a J-beta primer mix. One entry per CDR3 protein results from TCRdb running MiXCR on the 5' RACE reads. The repertoire has just over 800,000 distinct CDR3 sequences, 55% to 65% of them found once; the top ten carry roughly 26%. Specimen: blood. These receptor sequences come from a man aged 25 to 40 in good health.

This clonotype was observed at least ten times. V usage is TRBV29-1 and J usage is TRBJ2-7, with D perhaps TRBD1 (6 bases). The CDR3 has 15 amino acids. The germline V gene encodes CDR1 SQVTM and CDR2 ANQGSEA. V was clipped by 0 bases and J by 2 bases, with 14 bases between them. DNA for the CDR3: TGCAGCGTTGAAGATGGAGCAGGGGACGCCTACGAGCAGTACTTC. Translation gives CSVEDGAGDAYEQYF.

Concerning this clonotype itself: One end of the junction fails to match germline, which may point to a read error. The chain has TRBV9 and TRBJ2-4; 7 bases are a match to TRBD2. The J call may be mistaken, given a closer DNA end match to TRBJ2-7. Germline V lookup: CDR1 SGDLS, CDR2 YYNGEE. This CDR3 has 13 residues. The CDR3 DNA is TGTGTCAGCAGCGGGCCTAGCGGATACGAGCAGTACTTC. This gives the protein CVSSGPSGYEQYF.